The 9 T cell receptor beta chains below come from one sample, sequenced in a study of cytomegalovirus exposure and HLA in healthy donors. The study ran its PCR with 60 Vbeta and 13 Jbeta primers. Method: immunoSEQ multiplex PCR; TCRdb's copy keeps in-frame clones and lacks some. The repertoire includes approximately 150,000 clones, around 69% of them detected once, and approximately 2.8% sits in the top ten. Source material: PBMCs. The receptors here all came from a woman aged 30 to 39 in good health and CMV-seronegative.

The chain has TRBV5-4 and TRBJ1-2, with TRBD1 as a possible D gene (6 bases). The CDR3 sequence is 15 residues long. CDR1 and CDR2 (germline): SGHNT, YYREEE (reference sequence). V was cut by 2 bases and J by 5 bases, with 16 bases left in between. The CDR3 here is CASSLQGRVRYGYTF. Here the CDR3 DNA reads TGTGCCAGCAGCTTACAGGGTCGGGTTAGATATGGCTACACCTTC.

This clone was seen a handful of times. The chain employs TRBV14 and TRBJ2-3, with 8 bases aligning to TRBD2. This CDR3 contains 17 residues. Germline V lookup: CDR1 SGHDN, CDR2 FVKESK. V gave up 0 bases and J gave up 8 bases; unmatched junction bases: 13. CDR3 in DNA: TGTGCCAGCAGCCAAGAGAGGATTAGCGGGATTAGCGGTACGCAGTATTTT. This gives the protein CASSQERISGISGTQYF.

This rearrangement joins TRBV7-9 to TRBJ2-1; D might be TRBD1 (6 bases). Germline V gene sequence: CDR1 SEHNR, CDR2 FQNEAQ (reference sequence). This CDR3 contains 14 residues. Trimming pared 3 bases from V and 2 bases from J, leaving 8 bases between. The DNA for the CDR3 is TGTGCCAGCAGCTTGACAGGACCCTACAATGAGCAGTTCTTC. Translating it yields CASSLTGPYNEQFF.

This sequence joins TRBV9 and TRBJ2-5, with 7 bases aligning to TRBD1. V trimming: 0 bases; J trimming: 5 bases; junction bases outside the gene matches: 7. Germline V gene sequence: CDR1 SGDLS, CDR2 YYNGEE. The CDR3 contains 15 residues. CDR3: CASSVALGQRETQYF. The CDR3, as DNA: TGTGCCAGCAGCGTAGCCCTGGGACAGAGGGAGACCCAGTACTTC.

This clone was recorded a few times. The V and J genes are TRBV2 and TRBJ2-2; D gene uncertain. The CDR3 loop spans 12 amino acids. CDR1 and CDR2 (germline): SNHLY, FYNNEI. The V end lost 5 bases, the J end lost 7 bases, and 8 bases lay between the germline ends. The DNA for the CDR3 is TGTGCCAGCAGTCCTCGGGTCGGGGAGCTGTTTTTT. It yields the protein CASSPRVGELFF.

The J gene is TRBJ2-5, the V gene TRBV19; 9 bases match TRBD1. The J call may be incorrect, as the DNA end agrees better with TRBJ2-7. CDR1 is LNHDA and CDR2 is SQIVND in the germline V gene (reference sequence). This CDR3 has 14 residues. The CDR3 protein is CASSLGTGTYEQYF. In DNA form, the CDR3 reads TGTGCCAGTAGTCTCGGGACAGGGACCTACGAGCAGTACTTC.

This rearrangement joins TRBV10-3 to TRBJ2-3; 7 bases align to TRBD2. Germline V CDR1 and CDR2: ENHRY, SYGVKD. V was pared by 3 bases and J by 3 bases, with 3 bases of the junction left unmatched. The CDR3 totals 14 residues. In DNA, the CDR3 is TGTGCCATCAGTGATGGGGGGGGGACAGATACGCAGTATTTT. As protein: CAISDGGGTDTQYF.

The chain uses TRBV30 and TRBJ2-7; 7 nucleotides match TRBD2. V was pared by 3 bases and J by 3 bases, with 2 bases of the junction left unmatched. This CDR3 has 12 residues. The germline CDR1 and CDR2 sequences are GTSNPN and SVGIG (reference sequence). The CDR3 DNA sequence: TGTGCCTGGAGCCTAGCGGTCTACGAGCAGTACTTC. Its protein is CAWSLAVYEQYF.

The chain couples TRBV5-8 to TRBJ2-2, with a possible D match to TRBD2 (6 bases). The CDR3 is 16 amino acids. Between the trimmed V and J ends, which lost 2 bases and 4 bases, there was a span of 15 bases. Germline V gene sequence: CDR1 SGHTS, CDR2 YDEGEE. The chain's CDR3 is CASSLKAAEGTGELFF. CDR3 in DNA: TGTGCCAGCAGCTTAAAGGCCGCGGAGGGCACCGGGGAGCTGTTTTTT.